The 14 T cell receptor beta chains given below trace back to one sample, sequenced in a study of cytomegalovirus exposure and HLA in healthy donors. The PCR ran on 60 Vbeta and 13 Jbeta primers. The repertoire was sequenced with immunoSEQ multiplex PCR; TCRdb's copy has only in-frame clones and lacks some. The sample has approximately 120,000 clones. Sequenced material: PBMCs. Every receptor here comes from a man in his forties in good health and CMV-seronegative.

The V and J genes are TRBV28 and TRBJ2-7, with D perhaps TRBD1 (5 bases). Germline CDR1 MDHEN, CDR2 SYDVKM. Trimming cost V 5 bases and J 6 bases, with 14 bases left between them. The CDR3 is 13 residues long. CDR3 in amino acids: CASSPGAWSEQYF. CDR3 in DNA: TGTGCCAGCAGTCCTGGGGCATGGAGCGAGCAGTACTTC.

The chain links TRBV6-6 to TRBJ2-7; 11 positions agree with TRBD2. This CDR3 has 16 residues. Germline V gene sequence: CDR1 MNHNY, CDR2 SVGAGI (reference sequence). The V and J ends lost 5 bases and 2 bases, in that order; junction bases with no gene match: 8. DNA of the CDR3: TGTGCCAGCAGTCCAATCGATAGCGGGAGGGCCTACGAGCAGTACTTC. Residues: CASSPIDSGRAYEQYF.

The CDR3 bases are TGTGCCATCAGTGAGTCTCCCATCGCCGGCTACTATGGTGGCTACACCTTC. Encoded protein: CAISESPIAGYYGGYTF. This rearrangement joins TRBV10-3 to TRBJ1-2; no firm D call. CDR1 and CDR2 (germline): ENHRY, SYGVKD. Deletions cut 0 bases from V and 7 bases from J, with 21 bases between. This CDR3 is built from 17 residues.

The V call is TRBV28, the J call TRBJ2-7; D remains unclear. The CDR3 is 13 residues long. From germline, CDR1 is MDHEN and CDR2 SYDVKM. V lost 5 bases, J lost 5 bases, and 13 bases lay in between. CDR3 region: CASSPLDTHEQYF. The CDR3 DNA reads TGTGCCAGCAGTCCCCTCGACACCCACGAGCAGTACTTC.

V is TRBV7-2 and J is TRBJ1-1; the D is unclear. CDR3 length: 13 residues. V lost 5 bases, J lost 1 base, and 8 bases lay in between. Germline V gene lookup returns CDR1 SGHTA and CDR2 FQGNSA. CDR3 amino acids: CASSQTWNTEAFF. The DNA of the CDR3 is TGTGCCAGCAGCCAGACTTGGAACACTGAAGCTTTCTTT.

The CDR3 protein is CASTPRESYEQYF. DNA for the CDR3: TGTGCCAGCACCCCTCGGGAATCCTACGAGCAGTACTTC. This chain uses TRBV7-9 with TRBJ2-7, with TRBD2 as a possible D gene (5 bases). This CDR3 is 13 amino acids long. Germline loops: CDR1 SEHNR, CDR2 FQNEAQ (reference sequence). V was trimmed by 7 bases and J by 1 base, leaving 11 bases between them. Supplemented by reference TRBV7-9 and TRBJ2-7, the full variable domain reads DTGVSQNPRHKITKRGQNVTFRCDPISEHNRLYWYRQTLGQGPEFLTYFQNEAQLEKSRLLSDRFSAERPKGSFSTLEIQRTEQGDSAMYLCASTPRESYEQYFGPGTRLTVT.

The chain joins TRBV4-3 to TRBJ2-1; a possible D gene is TRBD2 (6 bases). Germline CDR1 and CDR2: LGHNA and YSLEER. The V end lost 2 bases, the J end lost 3 bases, and 8 bases lay between the germline ends. This CDR3 has 14 amino acids. The CDR3 DNA is TGCGCCAGCAGCCAATGGGGAGGCTACAATGAGCAGTTCTTC. It codes for CASSQWGGYNEQFF.

This rearrangement joins TRBV7-6 to TRBJ2-7; 12 nucleotides align to TRBD2. V gave up 6 bases and J gave up 6 bases; unmatched junction bases: 9. This CDR3 region has 15 residues. The germline CDR1 and CDR2 sequences are SGHVS and FNYEAQ. This CDR3 is CASSLAGGAGVEQYF. CDR3 coding DNA: TGTGCCAGCAGTCTAGCGGGAGGGGCCGGGGTCGAGCAGTACTTC.

V and J are TRBV5-4 and TRBJ1-1, with D possibly matching TRBD1 (5 bases). Germline CDR1 SGHNT, CDR2 YYREEE (reference sequence). Trimming cost V 2 bases and J 0 bases, with 8 bases left between them. This CDR3 comprises 14 residues. CDR3 nucleotide sequence: TGTGCCAGCAGCTTAGCACAGGTGAACACTGAAGCTTTCTTT. Translation: CASSLAQVNTEAFF.

The V gene is TRBV7-2, the J gene TRBJ2-5, with 14 bases fitting TRBD2. Unmatched junction bases numbered 16, after V lost 0 bases and J lost 1 base. Germline V gene sequence: CDR1 SGHTA, CDR2 FQGNSA. The CDR3 runs 22 residues. This CDR3 is CASSLASQPQAGTSGSQETQYF. The CDR3 region has the DNA TGTGCCAGCAGCTTAGCCTCCCAGCCTCAGGCCGGGACTAGCGGGAGCCAAGAGACCCAGTACTTC.

The rearrangement joins TRBV7-9 to TRBJ1-5; 8 nucleotides agree with TRBD1. The V segment lost 3 bases and the J segment 3 bases; nucleotides outside the gene matches: 1. Germline V gene data show CDR1 as SEHNR and CDR2 as FQNEAQ (reference sequence). The CDR3 sequence is 14 residues long. The CDR3 protein is CASSLTGVNQPQHF. For the CDR3, the DNA is TGTGCCAGCAGCTTGACAGGGGTCAATCAGCCCCAGCATTTT.

This chain joins TRBV2 and TRBJ1-3, with TRBD1 matching over 9 bases. The germline V gene has CDR1 SNHLY and CDR2 FYNNEI. Unmatched junction bases numbered 10, after V lost 3 bases and J lost 4 bases. The CDR3 length is 17 residues. The CDR3 DNA sequence: TGTGCCAGCAGTGATTGGGGGACAGGGTGGGTCGGAAACACCATATATTTT. Its protein is CASSDWGTGWVGNTIYF.

CDR3 residues: CASSSAPGGQPQHF. CDR3 bases: TGTGCCAGCAGCTCGGCTCCGGGGGGACAGCCCCAGCATTTT. V and J are TRBV7-2 and TRBJ1-5, with D perhaps matching TRBD1 (5 bases). Trimming shortened V by 4 bases and J by 7 bases, and 14 bases separated the two germline ends. This CDR3 is built from 14 residues. Germline V gene lookup returns CDR1 SGHTA and CDR2 FQGNSA.

The chain employs TRBV10-3 and TRBJ2-7; 9 positions agree with TRBD1. This CDR3 has 13 residues. CDR1 and CDR2 (germline): ENHRY, SYGVKD. V was clipped by 10 bases and J by 5 bases; unmatched bases: 9. DNA for the CDR3: TGTGCCACCGGGACAGGGTCAGGCGACGAGCAGTACTTC. Translating gives CATGTGSGDEQYF.